This T cell receptor (beta chain) originates from a study of shared clonotypes between healthy human individuals. Assay used: immunoSEQ multiplex PCR; TCRdb lists only in-frame clones, some missing. The sample yields about 600,000 clones, approximately 97% seen once. Trimming pared 6 bases from V and 5 bases from J, leaving 11 bases between. Germline V lookup: CDR1 MNHNY, CDR2 SVGAGI (reference sequence). The CDR3 is 13 amino acids. The chain is built from TRBV6-6 and TRBJ2-1; D gene uncertain. The source is a woman younger than 45 in good health. The sequencing input was naive CD4+ T cells sorted from blood. The subset here: CD45RA+ positively selected. CDR3 nucleotide sequence: TGTGCCAGCAGGGTCTTGTCTGACAATGAGCAGTTCTTC. Its protein is CASRVLSDNEQFF.